Following are 18 T cell receptor beta chains from one sample sequenced in a study of glioma-infiltrating T cells after dendritic cell vaccination. TCRdb's table, derived via immunoSEQ multiplex PCR, lists solely in-frame clones and lacks some. Here the sample spans about 76,000 clones, 87% being singletons. Documented time point: after dendritic cell vaccination, including at tumor progression/relapse. Sequenced here: blood, sampled after dendritic cell vaccination. These receptors came from a human donor with glioblastoma.

This chain uses TRBV11-3 with TRBJ1-2; D not certain. V lost 5 bases and J 5 bases, leaving 18 bases between the germline ends. The CDR3 loop spans 15 amino acids. Germline CDR1 SGHNT, CDR2 YENEEA. The CDR3, as DNA: TGTGCCAGCAGCGCCTCGGCCCCGTCGGAGTATGGCTACACCTTC. It codes for CASSASAPSEYGYTF.

DNA for the CDR3: TGTGCCAGTAACCTGTGGGGACAGAATGAAAAACTGTTTTTT. This translates into CASNLWGQNEKLFF. The V call is TRBV19, the J call TRBJ1-4; 7 bases align to TRBD1. This CDR3 region has 14 residues. V lost 7 bases and J lost 5; bases outside the gene matches: 7. Germline V gene data show CDR1 as LNHDA and CDR2 as SQIVND (reference sequence).

The rearrangement links TRBV6-1 to TRBJ2-7, with D perhaps TRBD2 (5 bases). CDR3 size: 13 residues. V gave up 7 bases and J gave up 7 bases, with 17 bases separating them. CDR1 and CDR2 from the germline V gene are MNHNS and SASEGT. This CDR3 is CASNPARRGEQYF. The CDR3 region has the DNA TGTGCCAGCAACCCGGCAAGAAGAGGGGAGCAGTACTTC.

The V call is TRBV29-1, the J call TRBJ2-2, with D possibly TRBD2 on 7 matching bases. The germline V gene encodes CDR1 SQVTM and CDR2 ANQGSEA. The V end lost 5 bases, the J end lost 1 base, and 14 bases lay between the germline ends. The CDR3 spans 15 residues. CDR3 sequence: CSVRGGERNTGELFF. CDR3 sequence (DNA): TGCAGCGTTAGGGGGGGGGAAAGGAACACCGGGGAGCTGTTTTTT.

The chain recombines TRBV9 with TRBJ2-5; 7 bases align to TRBD1. The V segment lost 4 bases and the J segment 4 bases; nucleotides outside the gene matches: 13. This CDR3 is 16 amino acids long. The germline gives CDR1 SGDLS, CDR2 YYNGEE. CDR3 nucleotides: TGTGCCAGCAGCCTTAGGACAGGAGAGGTTGGAGAGACCCAGTACTTC. Translating it yields CASSLRTGEVGETQYF. Together with reference TRBV9 and TRBJ2-5, the CDR3 gives the full variable domain: DSGVTQTPKHLITATGQRVTLRCSPRSGDLSVYWYQQSLDQGLQFLIQYYNGEERAKGNILERFSAQQFPDLHSELNLSSLELGDSALYFCASSLRTGEVGETQYFGPGTRLLVL.

The genes are TRBV6-5 and TRBJ2-7; TRBD1 aligns across 9 bases. Per the germline V gene, CDR1 is MNHEY and CDR2 is SVGAGI. The CDR3 length is 15 residues. V shed 2 bases, J shed 6 bases, and the junction held 8 bases outside the gene matches. The CDR3 bases are TGTGCCAGCAGTTACGGGGGGGACAGGGCCAGCGAGCAGTACTTC. Residues: CASSYGGDRASEQYF.

The chain employs TRBV7-9 and TRBJ1-1; 7 nucleotides match TRBD1. The CDR3 has 15 amino acids. V gave up 5 bases and J gave up 6 bases; unmatched junction bases: 12. In germline, CDR1 is SEHNR, CDR2 FQNEAQ (reference sequence). DNA of the CDR3: TGTGCCAGCAGCCCGCCGACAGGGTCCAACGCTGAAGCTTTCTTT. Its protein product is CASSPPTGSNAEAFF.

The chain is built from TRBV18 and TRBJ2-1; 10 nucleotides line up with TRBD1. This CDR3 has 14 residues. The germline CDR1 and CDR2 sequences are KGHSH and LQKENI. Trimming took 2 bases from V and 9 from J; bases not matched to a gene: 4. The CDR3 region has the DNA TGTGCCAGCTCACCAGTGACAGGGGGCCGTGAGCAGTTCTTC. This translates into CASSPVTGGREQFF.

This rearrangement joins TRBV28 to TRBJ2-4; a possible D gene is TRBD1 (5 bases). The V and J ends lost 1 base and 0 bases respectively, with 7 bases between them. This CDR3 has 15 residues. The V gene's germline CDR1 is MDHEN and CDR2 SYDVKM. The CDR3 spells CASSLSQGAKNIQYF. The CDR3 bases are TGTGCCAGCAGTTTATCTCAGGGAGCCAAAAACATTCAGTACTTC.

V usage is TRBV29-1 and J usage is TRBJ1-2; possible D gene TRBD1, 5 bases. This CDR3 has 16 amino acids. Germline values: CDR1 SQVTM, CDR2 ANQGSEA. V shed 4 bases and J shed 1 base, with 19 bases lying between them. The CDR3: CSVVEAGQGRNYGYTF. CDR3 DNA: TGCAGCGTTGTAGAGGCGGGGCAGGGCCGTAACTATGGCTACACCTTC.

The CDR3 is CASSRRDTQYF. CDR3 bases: TGTGCCAGCAGTAGGAGAGATACGCAGTATTTT. The chain recombines TRBV6-1 with TRBJ2-3; D is uncertain. With 5 bases removed from V and 5 bases from J, the gap between germline ends came to 5 bases. Germline assignment: CDR1 MNHNS and CDR2 SASEGT. The CDR3 spans 11 residues.

This clone was detected only a few times. The CDR3 loop reads CASTTKMAANEQFF. CDR3 in DNA: TGTGCCAGCACCACCAAGATGGCGGCCAATGAGCAGTTCTTC. The chain joins TRBV6-1 to TRBJ2-1; D gene ambiguous. The germline V gene encodes CDR1 MNHNS and CDR2 SASEGT. There are 14 residues in the CDR3. The ends were cut back, 7 bases at V and 6 bases at J, with 16 bases in the middle.

This clone came up once. The chain is built from TRBV2 and TRBJ2-7; no firm D call. The CDR3 runs 10 residues. The V end lost 6 bases, the J end lost 3 bases, and 3 bases lay between the germline ends. Per the germline V gene, CDR1 is SNHLY and CDR2 is FYNNEI. CDR3 protein: CASSNYEQYF. Here the CDR3 DNA reads TGTGCCAGCAGCAACTACGAGCAGTACTTC.

The chain combines TRBV5-4 with TRBJ2-3; 7 bases match TRBD1. CDR1 is SGHNT and CDR2 is YYREEE in the germline V gene (reference sequence). The junction had 1 base not matched to a gene; V was cut back by 2 bases and J by 4 bases. CDR3 length: 13 amino acids. The CDR3, as DNA: TGTGCCAGCAGCTTTGGACAGGCAGATACGCAGTATTTT. Its translation is CASSFGQADTQYF.

The gene calls are TRBV6-1 and TRBJ1-2; tentatively, D is TRBD1 (6 bases). CDR3 length equals 13 residues. Trimming pared 2 bases from V and 7 bases from J, leaving 11 bases between. CDR1 is MNHNS and CDR2 is SASEGT in the germline V gene. The CDR3 spells CASSERTDVGYTF. CDR3 coding DNA: TGTGCCAGCAGTGAACGGACAGACGTTGGCTACACCTTC.

This chain links TRBV27 with TRBJ2-3, with a tentative D call TRBD2 (6 bases). Germline V gene sequence: CDR1 MNHEY, CDR2 SMNVEV (reference sequence). This CDR3 region has 15 residues. V dropped 5 bases and J dropped 0 bases, with 12 bases sitting between them. The CDR3 coding sequence is TGTGCCAGCAGTCCAGGACTATTTAGCACAGATACGCAGTATTTT. It yields the protein CASSPGLFSTDTQYF.

Note on this clone: The DNA is omitted, as the CDR3 cannot be located on it reliably, and the CDR3 follows TCRdb's listing. The V and J genes are TRBV28 and TRBJ1-2. Ends included, the CDR3 has 14 residues. The germline V gene encodes CDR1 MDHEN and CDR2 SYDVKM. The CDR3 is CASSTYTFGSGYTF.

The chain employs TRBV5-4 and TRBJ2-5; D is uncertain. From germline, CDR1 is SGHNT and CDR2 YYREEE (reference sequence). The CDR3 runs 17 residues. Trimming cost V 1 base and J 2 bases, with 18 bases left between them. CDR3 loop: CASSLRVSAAVQETQYF. In DNA, the CDR3 is TGTGCCAGCAGCTTGCGGGTTTCGGCAGCAGTTCAAGAGACCCAGTACTTC.